This record looks at one T cell receptor (beta chain) sequence and its context. This specimen belongs to a study of blood T cell repertoires in COVID-19. Germline assignment: CDR1 MNHEY and CDR2 SMNVEV (reference sequence). V lost 0 bases and J 0 bases, leaving 5 bases between the germline ends. The CDR3 covers 14 residues. Authors' processing steps: Reference gene primer amplification gave estimated nucleated cell counts. The assay was immunoSEQ multiplex PCR, and TCRdb's table has in-frame clones only and misses some. For V, J and clone size, that table is used; D and trimming come from the DNA. The profile covers around 210,000 clones, with more than 65% appearing a single time and approximately 13% taken by the ten largest.

The clonotype originates from a human donor in a cohort sampled during active COVID-19. V usage is TRBV27 and J usage is TRBJ1-1; D unclear. The specimen sequenced was peripheral blood. This chain's CDR3 is CASSLSSLNTEAFF. In nucleotides, the CDR3 is TGTGCCAGCAGTTTATCGAGCCTGAACACTGAAGCTTTCTTT.